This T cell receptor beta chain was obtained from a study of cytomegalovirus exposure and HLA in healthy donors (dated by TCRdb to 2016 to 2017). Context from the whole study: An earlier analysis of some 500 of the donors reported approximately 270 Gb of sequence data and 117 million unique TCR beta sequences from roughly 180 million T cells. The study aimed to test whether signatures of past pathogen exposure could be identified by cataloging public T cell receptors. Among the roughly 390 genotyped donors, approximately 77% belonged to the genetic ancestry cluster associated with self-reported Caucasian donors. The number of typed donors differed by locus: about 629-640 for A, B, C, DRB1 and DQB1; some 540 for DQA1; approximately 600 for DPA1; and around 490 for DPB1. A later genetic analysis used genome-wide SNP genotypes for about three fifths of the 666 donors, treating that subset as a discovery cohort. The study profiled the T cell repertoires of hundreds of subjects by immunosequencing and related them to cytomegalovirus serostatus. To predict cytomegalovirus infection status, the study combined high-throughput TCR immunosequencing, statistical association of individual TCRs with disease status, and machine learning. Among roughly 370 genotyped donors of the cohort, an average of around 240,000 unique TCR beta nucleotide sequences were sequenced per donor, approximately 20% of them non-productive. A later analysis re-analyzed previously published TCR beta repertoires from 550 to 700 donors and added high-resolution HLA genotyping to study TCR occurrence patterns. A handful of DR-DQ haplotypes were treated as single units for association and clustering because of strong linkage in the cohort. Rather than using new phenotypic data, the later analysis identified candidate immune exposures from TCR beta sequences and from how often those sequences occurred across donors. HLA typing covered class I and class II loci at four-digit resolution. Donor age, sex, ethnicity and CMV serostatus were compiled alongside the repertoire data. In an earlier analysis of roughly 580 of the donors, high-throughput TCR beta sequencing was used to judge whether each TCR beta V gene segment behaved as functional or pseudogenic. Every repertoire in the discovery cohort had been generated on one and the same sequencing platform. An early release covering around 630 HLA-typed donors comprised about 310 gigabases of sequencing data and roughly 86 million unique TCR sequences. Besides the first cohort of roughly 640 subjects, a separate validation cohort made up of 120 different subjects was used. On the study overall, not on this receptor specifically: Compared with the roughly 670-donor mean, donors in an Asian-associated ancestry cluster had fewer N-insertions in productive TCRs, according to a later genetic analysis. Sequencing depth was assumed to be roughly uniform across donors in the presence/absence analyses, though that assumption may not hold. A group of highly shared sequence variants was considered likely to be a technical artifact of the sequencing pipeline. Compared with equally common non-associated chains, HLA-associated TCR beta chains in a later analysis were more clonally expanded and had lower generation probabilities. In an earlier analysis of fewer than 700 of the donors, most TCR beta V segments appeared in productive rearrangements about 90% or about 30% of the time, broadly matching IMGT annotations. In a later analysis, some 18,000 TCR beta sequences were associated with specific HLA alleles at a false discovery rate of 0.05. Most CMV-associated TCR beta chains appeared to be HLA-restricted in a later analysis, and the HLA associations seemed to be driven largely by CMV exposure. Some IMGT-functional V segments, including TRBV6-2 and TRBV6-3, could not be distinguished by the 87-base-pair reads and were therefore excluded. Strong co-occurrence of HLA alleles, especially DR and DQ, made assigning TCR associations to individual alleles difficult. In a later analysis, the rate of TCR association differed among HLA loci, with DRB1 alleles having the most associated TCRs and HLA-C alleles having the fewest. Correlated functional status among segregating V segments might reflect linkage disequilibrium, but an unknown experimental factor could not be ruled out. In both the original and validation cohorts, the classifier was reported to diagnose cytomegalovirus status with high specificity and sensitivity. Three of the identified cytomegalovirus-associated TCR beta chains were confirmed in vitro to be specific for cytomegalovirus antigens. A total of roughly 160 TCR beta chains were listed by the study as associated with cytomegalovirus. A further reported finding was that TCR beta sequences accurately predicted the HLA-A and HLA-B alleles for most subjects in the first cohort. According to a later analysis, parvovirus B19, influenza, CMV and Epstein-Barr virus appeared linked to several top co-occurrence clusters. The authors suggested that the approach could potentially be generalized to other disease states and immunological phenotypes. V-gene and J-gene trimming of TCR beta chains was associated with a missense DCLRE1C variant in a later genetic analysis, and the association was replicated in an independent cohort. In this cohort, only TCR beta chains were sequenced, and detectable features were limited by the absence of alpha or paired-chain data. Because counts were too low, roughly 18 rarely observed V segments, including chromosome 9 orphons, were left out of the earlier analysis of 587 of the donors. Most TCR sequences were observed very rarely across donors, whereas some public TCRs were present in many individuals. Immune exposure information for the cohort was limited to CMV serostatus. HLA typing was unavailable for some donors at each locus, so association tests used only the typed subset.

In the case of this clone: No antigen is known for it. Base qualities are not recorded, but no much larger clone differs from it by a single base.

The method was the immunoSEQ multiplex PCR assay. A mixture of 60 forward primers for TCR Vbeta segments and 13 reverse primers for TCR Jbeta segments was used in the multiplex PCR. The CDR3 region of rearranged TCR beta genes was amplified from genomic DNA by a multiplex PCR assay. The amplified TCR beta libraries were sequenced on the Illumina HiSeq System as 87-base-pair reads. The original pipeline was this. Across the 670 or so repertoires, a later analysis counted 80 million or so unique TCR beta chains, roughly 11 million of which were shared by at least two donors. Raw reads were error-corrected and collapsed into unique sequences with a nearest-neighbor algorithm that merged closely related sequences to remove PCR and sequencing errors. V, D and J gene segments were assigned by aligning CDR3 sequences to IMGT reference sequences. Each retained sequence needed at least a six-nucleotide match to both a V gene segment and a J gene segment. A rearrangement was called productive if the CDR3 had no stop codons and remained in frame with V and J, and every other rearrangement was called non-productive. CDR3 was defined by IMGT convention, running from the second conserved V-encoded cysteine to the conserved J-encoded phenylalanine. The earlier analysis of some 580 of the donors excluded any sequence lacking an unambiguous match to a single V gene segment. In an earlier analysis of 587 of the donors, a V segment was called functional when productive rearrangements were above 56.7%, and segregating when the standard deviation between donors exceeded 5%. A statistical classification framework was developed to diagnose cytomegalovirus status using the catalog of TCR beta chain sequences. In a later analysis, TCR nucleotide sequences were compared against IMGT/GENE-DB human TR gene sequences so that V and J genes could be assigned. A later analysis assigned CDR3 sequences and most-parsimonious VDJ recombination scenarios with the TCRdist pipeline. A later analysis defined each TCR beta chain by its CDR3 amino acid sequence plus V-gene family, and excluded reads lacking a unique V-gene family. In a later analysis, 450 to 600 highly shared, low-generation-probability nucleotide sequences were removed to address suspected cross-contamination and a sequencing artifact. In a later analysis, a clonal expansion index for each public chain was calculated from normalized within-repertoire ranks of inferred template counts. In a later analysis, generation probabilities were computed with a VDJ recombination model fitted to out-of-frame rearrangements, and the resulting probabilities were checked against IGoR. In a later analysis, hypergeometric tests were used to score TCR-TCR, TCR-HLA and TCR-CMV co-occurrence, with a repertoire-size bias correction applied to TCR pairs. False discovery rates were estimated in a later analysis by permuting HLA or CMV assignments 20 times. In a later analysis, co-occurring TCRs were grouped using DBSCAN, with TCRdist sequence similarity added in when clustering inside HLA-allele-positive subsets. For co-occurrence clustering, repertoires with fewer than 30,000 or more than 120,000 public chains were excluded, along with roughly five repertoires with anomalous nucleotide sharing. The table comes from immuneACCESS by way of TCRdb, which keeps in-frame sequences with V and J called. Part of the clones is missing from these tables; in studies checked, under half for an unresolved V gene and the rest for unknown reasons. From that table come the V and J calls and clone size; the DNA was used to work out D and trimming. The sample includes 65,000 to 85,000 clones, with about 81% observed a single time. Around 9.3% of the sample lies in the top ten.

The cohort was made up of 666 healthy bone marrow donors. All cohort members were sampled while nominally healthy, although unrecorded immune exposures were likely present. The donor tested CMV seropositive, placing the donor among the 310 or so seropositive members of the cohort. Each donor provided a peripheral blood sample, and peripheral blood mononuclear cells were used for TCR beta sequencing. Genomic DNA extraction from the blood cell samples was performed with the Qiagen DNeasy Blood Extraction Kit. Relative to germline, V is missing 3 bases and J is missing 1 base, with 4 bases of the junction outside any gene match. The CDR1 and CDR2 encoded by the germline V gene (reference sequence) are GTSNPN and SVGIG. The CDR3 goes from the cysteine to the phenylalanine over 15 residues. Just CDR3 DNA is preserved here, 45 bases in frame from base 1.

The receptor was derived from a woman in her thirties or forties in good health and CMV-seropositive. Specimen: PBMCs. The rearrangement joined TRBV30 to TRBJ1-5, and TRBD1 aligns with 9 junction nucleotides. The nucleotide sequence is TGTGCCTGGAGCCTAGGGACAGGGAGCAATCAGCCCCAGCATTTT. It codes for CAWSLGTGSNQPQHF.